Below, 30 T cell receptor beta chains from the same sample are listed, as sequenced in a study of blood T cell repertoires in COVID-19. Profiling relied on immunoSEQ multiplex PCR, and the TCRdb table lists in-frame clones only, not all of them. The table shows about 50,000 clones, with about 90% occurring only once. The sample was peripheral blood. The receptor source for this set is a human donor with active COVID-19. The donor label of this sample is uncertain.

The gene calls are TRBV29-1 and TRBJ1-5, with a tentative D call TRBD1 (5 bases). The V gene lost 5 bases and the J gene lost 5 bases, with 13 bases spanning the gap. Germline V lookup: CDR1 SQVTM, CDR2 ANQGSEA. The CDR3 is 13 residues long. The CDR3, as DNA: TGCAGCGTTAAAACCGCCAGGGATCAGCCCCAGCATTTT. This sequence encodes CSVKTARDQPQHF.

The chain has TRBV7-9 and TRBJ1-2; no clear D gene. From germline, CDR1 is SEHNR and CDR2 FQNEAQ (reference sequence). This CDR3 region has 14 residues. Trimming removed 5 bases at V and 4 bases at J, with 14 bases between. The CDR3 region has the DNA TGTGCCAGCAGCCAAGAGGGCGGATTCTATGGCTACACCTTC. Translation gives CASSQEGGFYGYTF.

The CDR3 DNA sequence: TGTGCCAGCAGACTAGGACAGGGGAGCTCCTACGAGCAGTACTTC. Amino acid sequence: CASRLGQGSSYEQYF. The V gene is TRBV7-2, the J gene TRBJ2-7; 9 positions match TRBD1. The CDR3 loop spans 15 amino acids. Losses at the gene ends were 6 bases for V and 0 bases for J; bases not matched to a gene: 6. CDR1 and CDR2 (germline): SGHTA, FQGNSA.

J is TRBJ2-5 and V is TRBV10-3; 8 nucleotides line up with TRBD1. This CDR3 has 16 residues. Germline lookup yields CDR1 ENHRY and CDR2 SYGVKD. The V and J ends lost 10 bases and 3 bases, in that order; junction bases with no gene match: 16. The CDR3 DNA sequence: TGTGCCACCCGCCAGCAGACAGGGGTCGGTAAAGAGACCCAGTACTTC. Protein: CATRQQTGVGKETQYF.

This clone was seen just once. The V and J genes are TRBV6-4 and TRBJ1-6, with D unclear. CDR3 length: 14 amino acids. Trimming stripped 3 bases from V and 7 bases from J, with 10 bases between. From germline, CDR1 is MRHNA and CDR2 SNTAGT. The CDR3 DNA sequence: TGTGCCAGCAGTGAGGGAGGGCAGAATTCACCCCTCCACTTT. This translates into CASSEGGQNSPLHF.

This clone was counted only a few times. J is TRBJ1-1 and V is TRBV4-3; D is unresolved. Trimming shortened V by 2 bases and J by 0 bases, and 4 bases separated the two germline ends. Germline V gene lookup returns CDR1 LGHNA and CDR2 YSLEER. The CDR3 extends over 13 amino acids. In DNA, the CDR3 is TGCGCCAGCAGCCAATCTTTGAACACTGAAGCTTTCTTT. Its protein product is CASSQSLNTEAFF.

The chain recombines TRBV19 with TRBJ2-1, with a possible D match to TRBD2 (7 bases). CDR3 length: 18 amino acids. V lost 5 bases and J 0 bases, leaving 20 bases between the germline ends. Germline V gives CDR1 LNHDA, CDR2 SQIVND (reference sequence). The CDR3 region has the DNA TGTGCCAGTAGTGCGGGGGCCTACAGGGTGAGCTCCTACAATGAGCAGTTCTTC. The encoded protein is CASSAGAYRVSSYNEQFF.

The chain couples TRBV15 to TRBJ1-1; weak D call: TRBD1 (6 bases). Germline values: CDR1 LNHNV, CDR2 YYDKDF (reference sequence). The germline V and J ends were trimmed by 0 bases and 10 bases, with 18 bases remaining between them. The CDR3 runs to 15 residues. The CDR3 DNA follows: TGTGCCACCAGCAGAGAGAGTGGAATGTGGGGGCCAGCTTTCTTT. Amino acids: CATSRESGMWGPAFF.

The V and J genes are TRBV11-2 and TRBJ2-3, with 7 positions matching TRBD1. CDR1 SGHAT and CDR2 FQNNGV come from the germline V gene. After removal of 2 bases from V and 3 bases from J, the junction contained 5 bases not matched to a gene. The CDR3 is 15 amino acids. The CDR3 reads CASSLRGRVTDTQYF. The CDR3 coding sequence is TGTGCCAGCAGCTTAAGGGGGCGAGTGACAGATACGCAGTATTTT. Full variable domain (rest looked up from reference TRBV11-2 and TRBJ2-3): EAGVAQSPRYKIIEKRQSVAFWCNPISGHATLYWYQQILGQGPKLLIQFQNNGVVDDSQLPKDRFSAERLKGVDSTLKIQPAKLEDSAVYLCASSLRGRVTDTQYFGPGTRLTVL.

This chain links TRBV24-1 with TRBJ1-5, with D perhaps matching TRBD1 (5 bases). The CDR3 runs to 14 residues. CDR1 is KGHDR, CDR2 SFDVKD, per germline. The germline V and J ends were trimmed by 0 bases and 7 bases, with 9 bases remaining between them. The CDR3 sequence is CATSDLQGSQPQHF. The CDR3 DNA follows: TGTGCCACCAGTGATTTGCAGGGATCGCAGCCCCAGCATTTT.

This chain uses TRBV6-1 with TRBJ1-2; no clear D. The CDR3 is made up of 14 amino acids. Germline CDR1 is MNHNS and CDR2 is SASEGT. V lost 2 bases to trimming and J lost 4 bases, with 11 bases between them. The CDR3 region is CASSELGVAYGYTF. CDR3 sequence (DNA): TGTGCCAGCAGTGAACTCGGGGTAGCCTATGGCTACACCTTC.

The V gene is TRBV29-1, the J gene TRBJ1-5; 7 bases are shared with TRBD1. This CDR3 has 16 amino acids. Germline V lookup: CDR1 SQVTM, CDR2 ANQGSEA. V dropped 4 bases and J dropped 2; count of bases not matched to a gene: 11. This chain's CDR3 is CSVAEGRQGGNQPQHF. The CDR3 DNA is TGCAGCGTTGCCGAGGGACGGCAGGGGGGCAATCAGCCCCAGCATTTT. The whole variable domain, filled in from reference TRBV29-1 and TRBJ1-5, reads SAVISQKPSRDICQRGTSLTIQCQVDSQVTMMFWYRQQPGQSLTLIATANQGSEATYESGFVIDKFPISRPNLTFSTLTVSNMSPEDSSIYLCSVAEGRQGGNQPQHFGDGTRLSIL.

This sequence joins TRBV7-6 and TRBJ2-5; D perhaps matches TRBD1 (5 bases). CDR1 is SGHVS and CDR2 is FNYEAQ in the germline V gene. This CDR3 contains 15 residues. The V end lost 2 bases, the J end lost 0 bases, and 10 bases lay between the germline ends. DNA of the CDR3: TGTGCCAGCAGCTTATACGACAGTGACCAAGAGACCCAGTACTTC. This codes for CASSLYDSDQETQYF.

CDR3 in DNA: TGTGCCAGCAGCCCGACAGGGGTTGAAAAACTGTTTTTT. It encodes CASSPTGVEKLFF. The gene calls are TRBV7-2 and TRBJ1-4; TRBD1 aligns across 8 bases. Germline CDR1 and CDR2: SGHTA and FQGNSA. The V and J ends lost 5 bases and 7 bases, in that order; junction bases with no gene match: 3. The CDR3 totals 13 residues.

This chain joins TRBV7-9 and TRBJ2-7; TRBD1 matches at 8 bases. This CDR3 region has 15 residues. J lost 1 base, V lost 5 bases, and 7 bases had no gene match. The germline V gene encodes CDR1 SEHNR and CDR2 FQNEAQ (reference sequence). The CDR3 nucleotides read TGTGCCAGCAGCGTGACAGGGGTGACATCCTACGAGCAGTACTTC. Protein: CASSVTGVTSYEQYF.

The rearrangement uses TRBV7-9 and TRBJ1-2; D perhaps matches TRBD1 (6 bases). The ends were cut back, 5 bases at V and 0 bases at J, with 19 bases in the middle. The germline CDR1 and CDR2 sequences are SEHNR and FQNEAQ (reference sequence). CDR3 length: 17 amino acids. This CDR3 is CASSTQGRGWSNYGYTF. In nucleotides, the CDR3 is TGTGCCAGCAGCACACAGGGAAGGGGGTGGTCTAACTATGGCTACACCTTC.

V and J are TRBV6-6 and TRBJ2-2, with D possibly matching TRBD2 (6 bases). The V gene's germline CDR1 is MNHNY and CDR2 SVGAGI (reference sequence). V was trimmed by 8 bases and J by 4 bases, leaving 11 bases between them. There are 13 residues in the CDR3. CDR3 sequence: CASSGRGTGELFF. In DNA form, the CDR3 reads TGTGCCAGCTCGGGGCGGGGCACCGGGGAGCTGTTTTTT.

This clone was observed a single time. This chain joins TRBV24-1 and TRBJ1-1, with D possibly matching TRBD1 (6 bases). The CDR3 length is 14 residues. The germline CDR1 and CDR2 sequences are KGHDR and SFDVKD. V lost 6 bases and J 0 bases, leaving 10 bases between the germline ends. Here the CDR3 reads CATSRGGLNTEAFF. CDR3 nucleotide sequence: TGTGCCACCAGTCGGGGGGGGCTGAACACTGAAGCTTTCTTT.

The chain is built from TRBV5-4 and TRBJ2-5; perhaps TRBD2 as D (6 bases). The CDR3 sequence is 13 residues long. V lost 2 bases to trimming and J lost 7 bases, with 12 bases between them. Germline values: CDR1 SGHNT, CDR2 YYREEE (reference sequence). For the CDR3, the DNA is TGTGCCAGCAGCTTTGGACCGGAGGGGACCCAGTACTTC. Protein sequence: CASSFGPEGTQYF. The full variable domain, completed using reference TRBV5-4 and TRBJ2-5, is ETGVTQSPTHLIKTRGQQVTLRCSSQSGHNTVSWYQQALGQGPQFIFQYYREEENGRGNFPPRFSGLQFPNYSSELNVNALELDDSALYLCASSFGPEGTQYFGPGTRLLVL.

CDR3 region: CASSESGTGYEKLFF. The CDR3 bases are TGTGCCAGCAGTGAATCCGGGACAGGGTATGAAAAACTGTTTTTT. V is TRBV6-1 and J is TRBJ1-4; TRBD1 agrees at 9 bases. Looked up from germline, CDR1 is MNHNS and CDR2 is SASEGT. V lost 2 bases, J lost 6 bases, and 4 bases stayed unmatched. This CDR3 is 15 amino acids long.

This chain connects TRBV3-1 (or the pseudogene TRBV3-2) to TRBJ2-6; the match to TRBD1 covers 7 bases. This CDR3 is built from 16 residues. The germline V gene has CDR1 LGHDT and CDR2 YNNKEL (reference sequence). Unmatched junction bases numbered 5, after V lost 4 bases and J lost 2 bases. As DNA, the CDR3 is TGTGCCAGCAGCCCCGCAGACAGGGCTGGGGCCAACGTCCTGACTTTC. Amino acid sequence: CASSPADRAGANVLTF.

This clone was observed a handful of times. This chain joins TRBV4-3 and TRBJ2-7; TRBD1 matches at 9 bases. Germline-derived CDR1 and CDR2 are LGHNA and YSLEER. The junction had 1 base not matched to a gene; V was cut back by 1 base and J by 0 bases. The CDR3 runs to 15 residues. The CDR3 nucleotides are TGCGCCAGCAGCCAAGGGACAGGGGACTCCTACGAGCAGTACTTC. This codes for CASSQGTGDSYEQYF.

In DNA form, the CDR3 reads TGCGCCAGCAGCTCCTCCCCGGGTCTTGAGCAGTACTTC. Translating it yields CASSSSPGLEQYF. The V gene is TRBV5-1, the J gene TRBJ2-7; D remains ambiguous. This CDR3 comprises 13 residues. Germline CDR1 and CDR2: SGHRS and YFSETQ. The germline V and J ends were trimmed by 3 bases and 7 bases, with 14 bases remaining between them.

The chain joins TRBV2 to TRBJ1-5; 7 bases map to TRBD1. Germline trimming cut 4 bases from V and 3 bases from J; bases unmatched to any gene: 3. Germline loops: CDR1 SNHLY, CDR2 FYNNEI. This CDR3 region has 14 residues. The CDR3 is CASSGGQVNQPQHF. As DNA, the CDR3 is TGTGCCAGCAGTGGAGGACAGGTCAATCAGCCCCAGCATTTT.

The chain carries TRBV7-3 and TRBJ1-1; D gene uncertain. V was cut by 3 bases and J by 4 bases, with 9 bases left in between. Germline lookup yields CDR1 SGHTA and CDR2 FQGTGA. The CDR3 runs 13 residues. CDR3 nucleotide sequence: TGTGCCAGCAGCTTCAACCTCGGCACTGAAGCTTTCTTT. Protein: CASSFNLGTEAFF.

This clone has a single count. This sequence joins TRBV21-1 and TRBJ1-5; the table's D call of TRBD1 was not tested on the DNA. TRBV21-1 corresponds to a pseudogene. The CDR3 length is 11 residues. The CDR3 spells CASSRAQPQHF. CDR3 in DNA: TGTGCCAGCAGCAGGGCTCAGCCCCAGCATTTT.

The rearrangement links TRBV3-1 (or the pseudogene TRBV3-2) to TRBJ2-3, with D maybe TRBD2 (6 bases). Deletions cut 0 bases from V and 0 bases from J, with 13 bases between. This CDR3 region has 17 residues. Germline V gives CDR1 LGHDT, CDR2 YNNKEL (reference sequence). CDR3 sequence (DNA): TGTGCCAGCAGCCAAGATCTAGTAGCGGTGAGCACAGATACGCAGTATTTT. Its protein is CASSQDLVAVSTDTQYF.

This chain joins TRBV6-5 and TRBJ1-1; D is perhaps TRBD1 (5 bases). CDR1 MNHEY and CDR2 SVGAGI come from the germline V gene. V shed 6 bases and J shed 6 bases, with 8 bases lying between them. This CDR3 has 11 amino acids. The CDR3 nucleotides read TGTGCCAGCAGCTGGGGGGCTGAAGCTTTCTTT. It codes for CASSWGAEAFF.

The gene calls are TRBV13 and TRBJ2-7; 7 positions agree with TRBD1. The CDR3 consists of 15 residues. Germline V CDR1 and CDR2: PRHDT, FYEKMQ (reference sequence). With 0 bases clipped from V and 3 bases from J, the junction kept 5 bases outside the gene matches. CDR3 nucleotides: TGTGCCAGCAGCTTAGGCCTGGGACAGAGCTACGAGCAGTACTTC. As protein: CASSLGLGQSYEQYF.

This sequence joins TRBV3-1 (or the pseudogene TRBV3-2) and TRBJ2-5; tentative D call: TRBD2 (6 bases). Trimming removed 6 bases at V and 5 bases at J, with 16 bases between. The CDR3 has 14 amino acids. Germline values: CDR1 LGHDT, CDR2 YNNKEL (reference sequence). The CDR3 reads CASSVYGLAETQYF. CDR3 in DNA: TGTGCCAGCAGTGTATATGGGCTAGCGGAGACCCAGTACTTC.